This T cell receptor (beta chain) was profiled in a study of beta chain features in type 1 diabetes (dated by TCRdb to 2016 to 2019). Turning to the overall study: Mean age, gender distribution, total cell number and subset yield did not differ between patients and healthy donors. Across all samples, some 99 million sorted cells were examined, and cell number per subset correlated strongly with RNA yield. The study compared the TCRB repertoires of sorted circulating CD4+ T cell subsets in recently diagnosed type 1 diabetes patients with those in matched healthy donors. Naive and central memory subsets were obtained from all 28 donors, but regulatory and stem cell-like memory subsets were isolated from only 8 patients and 8 healthy donors. The research as a whole found: The naive, central memory and regulatory TCRB repertoires appeared to resemble one another more closely among patients than among healthy donors. At VDJ recombination sites, type 1 diabetes patients had fewer insertions and more deleted nucleotides, which implies abnormalities in thymic rearrangement. Only small numbers of individuals were included in the HLA sub-analyses, which left unresolved whether HLA type had any influence on TCRB rearrangement. Because cDNA was sequenced instead of genomic DNA, activated cells with high expression could be over-represented, although the groups did not differ in activation or CD3 levels. In all four CD4+ subsets, TCRB CDR3 length was moderately but significantly shorter in type 1 diabetes patients. PCR might favor shorter templates, but patient and control samples were amplified and corrected together, so any skew would affect both groups equally.

This clone was recorded a few times. Its antigen is still unknown. No much larger clone is present one base from it, and per-base qualities are unavailable. At the junction V is shortened by 3 bases and J by 7 bases; bases outside the gene matches: 10. Per the germline V gene, SGDLS is the CDR1 and YYNGEE is the CDR2. CDR3 length: 15 amino acids, cysteine to phenylalanine. Only CDR3 DNA remains: 45 bases, in frame from the first base. All of the isolated RNA was reverse transcribed with the High Capacity cDNA Reverse Transcription Kit, so expressed TCRB transcripts were sequenced. Deep immunoSEQ sequencing was applied to naive, central memory and regulatory T cell samples, giving an average of roughly 3.3 million total reads per sample. Sorted cells were lysed in RLT buffer, and RNA was extracted using DNase-treated RNeasy Micro or Mini kits according to cell number. To prevent cross-contamination, every cell subset was processed on its own, while patient and healthy donor samples were processed together. Using the immunoSEQ multiplex PCR, TCRB sequences were amplified from cDNA into 87-bp fragments spanning the CDR3 region. Sequencing of the amplicons was performed on the Illumina HiSeq platform. The original pipeline was this. Synthetic template baselines were used to correct PCR bias computationally, reads within Hamming distance 2 were collapsed, and singletons that could not be merged were discarded. Reads were aligned against IMGT to assign V, D and J genes, CDR3 length and insertions or deletions at six rearrangement sites. Clonotype counts were normalized to sorted cell number within each subset before computing true diversity and Gini coefficients with the tcR R package. The overlap coefficient, calculated on TCRB nucleotide sequences, was used to measure repertoire sharing. Out-of-frame TCRB sequences from naive cells were analyzed to stand in for the pre-selection repertoire. Held by TCRdb, this immuneACCESS table contains in-frame sequences only and omits some clones. Under half of the omission traces to an unresolved V gene where checked; the cause of the rest is unknown. The V and J calls and clone size come from that table; D and trimming were worked out from the DNA. This sample holds 300,000 to 350,000 clones; roughly a fifth were observed only once. Clones ranked in the top ten supply around 0.044% of the sample.

Each donor gave one peripheral blood draw, roughly 120 mL on average, collected into heparinised tubes. A BD FACSAria II was used to sort naive, central memory, regulatory and stem cell-like memory CD4+ T cells with a panel that included CD45RO, CCR7, CD25, CD127, CD95 and CD27. A purity above 98% was achieved for all sorted populations. PBMCs were separated immediately by Lymphoprep density gradient centrifugation and were stained directly, without being cultured. Samples were stained and sorted in pairs, with one healthy donor and one patient per experiment, so that batch effects were minimized. The receptor comes from a woman between 18 and 29 years old in good health. This chain joins TRBV9 to TRBJ2-1; the central 7 bases match TRBD2. Sequences were obtained from naive CD4+ T cells from blood. According to the study, the label for this sample's cell subset or site signals: true naive CD4+ T cells. The base sequence is TGTGCCAGCAGCGCCCGGGACTACCCTACAAATGAGCAGTTCTTC. Its protein is CASSARDYPTNEQFF.